These T cell receptor beta chains were read from a single sample in a study of blood T cell repertoires in COVID-19. The repertoire was sequenced with immunoSEQ multiplex PCR; TCRdb's copy has only in-frame clones and lacks some. Among 200,000 to 250,000 clones listed, approximately 87% were seen once. Sequences were obtained from peripheral blood. The source of these receptors is a woman aged 50 to 60 with acute or convalescent COVID-19. The CDR3 runs from the conserved cysteine through the conserved F or W.

>TRBV5-1
CASSMGLAGLSTDTQYF
>TRBV7-9
CASSPRQGPLEQYF
>TRBV7-7
CASSVGQGDTGELFF
>TRBV7-3
CASSATGYGDRDTQYF
>TRBV3-1/TRBV3-2
CASSRGGPGQGTQYF
>TRBV5-4
CASSLAGVSYNEQFF
>TRBV11-2
CASSQGRVTYEQYF
>TRBV4-3
CASSQDQGPYGELFF
>TRBV10-1
CASSDPRGGGSETQYF
>TRBV7-2
CASSRGQGGEKLFF
>TRBV7-8
CASSLISGYTDTQYF
>TRBV9
CASSVGAAGGPQNIQYF
>TRBV10-1
CARRSSYEQYF
>TRBV11-2
CASSRGGGAFEETQYF
>TRBV29-1
CSVREQDRGLAGGPDTQYF
>TRBV18
CASSPSQGNTGELFF
>TRBV4-3
CASSQGLADYEQYF
>TRBV5-1
CASSLDGTAYGYTF
>TRBV24-1
CATSDPPGQGENNYGYTF
>TRBV18
CASSPPGGEQYF
>TRBV7-7
CASSSFTGNQETQYF
>TRBV4-1
CASSQDQQLLAGTQYF
>TRBV7-2
CASSSQRSMSTDTQYF
>TRBV3-1/TRBV3-2
CASRPGQEVEAFF
>TRBV7-9
CASSLQANYGYTF
>TRBV3-1/TRBV3-2
CASSLDRGFGYTF
>TRBV28
CASSPTGRGTQYF
>TRBV7-2
CASSSPRGTSGINEQFF
>TRBV4-3
CASSQGGLAGSDEQFF
>TRBV13
CASSPPGSNYGYTF
>TRBV7-2
CASSFGSSNQPQHF
>TRBV18
CASSRTSGRVIADTQYF
>TRBV7-2
CASSLSTWTDTQYF
>TRBV3-1/TRBV3-2
CASSLRGGANVLTF
>TRBV14
CASSPRTGKINTEAFF
>TRBV7-2
CASSFRGREQFF
>TRBV5-1
CASTSPGEETQYF
>TRBV7-8
CASSLVGEETQYF
>TRBV27
CASSPDSFGNEQFF
>TRBV5-4
CASSLPGQGYNEQFF
>TRBV7-9
CASRRGHDYEQYF
>TRBV7-2
CASSWVAAPYEQYF
>TRBV7-2
CASSPITSTDTQYF
>TRBV12-5
CASGVGVAGSPLHF
>TRBV10-3
CAISDLTSGRAIQETQYF
>TRBV19
CASTLGQGGQPQHF
>TRBV19
CASIANVRSSGNTIYF
>TRBV5-1
CASSLGANQPQHF
>TRBV15
CATSRGDRVQLEGYTF
>TRBV7-9
CASSLRDRGITGELFF
>TRBV5-1
CASSPGLAGKRTGELFF
>TRBV3-1/TRBV3-2
CARSQGGGHPGDEQFF
>TRBV20-1
CSASPRVITDTQYF